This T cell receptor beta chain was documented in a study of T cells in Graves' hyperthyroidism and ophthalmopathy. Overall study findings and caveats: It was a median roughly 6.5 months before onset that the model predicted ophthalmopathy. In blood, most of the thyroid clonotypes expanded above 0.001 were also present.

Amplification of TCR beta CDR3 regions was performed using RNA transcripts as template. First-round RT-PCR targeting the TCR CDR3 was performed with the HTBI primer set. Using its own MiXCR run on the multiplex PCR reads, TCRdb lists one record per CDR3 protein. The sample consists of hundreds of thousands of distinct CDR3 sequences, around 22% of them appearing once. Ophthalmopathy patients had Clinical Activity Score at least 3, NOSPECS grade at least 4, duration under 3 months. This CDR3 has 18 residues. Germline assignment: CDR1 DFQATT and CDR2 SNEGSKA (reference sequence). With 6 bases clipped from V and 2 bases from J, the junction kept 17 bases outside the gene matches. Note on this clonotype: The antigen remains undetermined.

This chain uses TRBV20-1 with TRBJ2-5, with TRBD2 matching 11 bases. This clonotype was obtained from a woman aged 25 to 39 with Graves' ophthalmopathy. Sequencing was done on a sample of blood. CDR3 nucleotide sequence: TGCAGTGCCGTGGGGAGGCTAGCGGGGGGCAACCTTCAAGAGACCCAGTACTTC. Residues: CSAVGRLAGGNLQETQYF.